One T cell receptor (beta chain) is described in this entry. Its antigen is undetermined. The data stem from a study of T cell responses to AZD1222 COVID-19 vaccine. Study-wide findings and caveats: Vaccination with two AZD1222 doses was followed by a rise in Spike-specific TCR breadth and depth. Reports say nearly half of spike-specific TCRs go after unmutated variant regions.

Sequencing was performed with immunoSEQ multiplex PCR; in TCRdb, only in-frame clones are kept and a portion is missing. The data hold 100,000 to 150,000 clones, with approximately 88% observed a single time. CDR1 and CDR2 from the germline V gene are SGHNT and YYREEE (reference sequence). CDR3 length: 12 amino acids. Trimming took 0 bases from V and 5 from J, leaving 5 bases between them. The chain carries TRBV5-4 and TRBJ1-2, with no clear D. This sequence originates from an adult in good health. The material was peripheral blood, obtained on day 0 of AZD1222 vaccination. The CDR3 region has the DNA TGTGCCAGCAGCTTGGAGGAGTATGGCTACACCTTC. This gives the protein CASSLEEYGYTF.